This TCR beta chain was captured in a study of blood T cell repertoires in COVID-19. About the study: Collection of acute and convalescent COVID-19 samples took place in the United States, Italy and Spain.

Germline V gene data show CDR1 as SNHLY and CDR2 as FYNNEI. Deletions cut 6 bases from V and 9 bases from J, with 12 bases between. CDR3 length: 12 amino acids. Assay used: immunoSEQ multiplex PCR; TCRdb lists only in-frame clones, some missing. The data contain about 360,000 clones, 88% of them singletons. The age range of participants was 18 to 89 years, with residence in 20 to 25 US areas. Membership in each cohort depended on participant-reported clinical history. Sequenced input: PBMCs or T cells enriched from blood (not recorded which). The receptor was derived from a woman aged 35 to 49 with acute COVID-19. The V call is TRBV2, the J call TRBJ2-1, with D possibly matching TRBD2 (5 bases). For the CDR3, the DNA is TGTGCCAGCAGGGAACTAGGCTCTGAGCAGTTCTTC. It encodes CASRELGSEQFF.